These 17 T cell receptor beta chains share one sample of origin, sequenced in a study of T cell responses to AZD1222 COVID-19 vaccine. The method was immunoSEQ multiplex PCR; TCRdb's version includes in-frame clones alone and lacks a portion of them. The repertoire holds 200,000 or so clones, roughly 92% seen once, with about 10% in the top ten. The sequenced sample was peripheral blood, obtained on day 0 of AZD1222 vaccination. These receptors all come from an adult in good health.

J is TRBJ2-2 and V is TRBV19, with D possibly TRBD1 on 6 matching bases. The CDR3 sequence is 16 residues long. Looked up from germline, CDR1 is LNHDA and CDR2 is SQIVND (reference sequence). V was shortened by 5 bases and J by 5 bases, with 18 bases between the two germline ends. This CDR3 is CASSPWAGEFTGELFF. As DNA, the CDR3 is TGTGCCAGTAGTCCCTGGGCAGGGGAGTTTACCGGGGAGCTGTTTTTT.

The chain has TRBV5-4 and TRBJ2-1, with D perhaps assigned TRBD1 or TRBD2 (5 bases each). This CDR3 is 16 amino acids long. V lost 1 base and J lost 6, with 17 bases in between. Per the germline V gene, CDR1 is SGHNT and CDR2 is YYREEE (reference sequence). CDR3 amino acids: CASSLWFGDAGNEQFF. The DNA of the CDR3 is TGTGCCAGCAGCTTGTGGTTTGGGGACGCCGGCAATGAGCAGTTCTTC.

The chain couples TRBV5-4 to TRBJ1-1, with D maybe TRBD1 (5 bases). Germline V CDR1 and CDR2: SGHNT, YYREEE (reference sequence). Trimming took 0 bases from V and 4 from J, leaving 16 bases between them. The CDR3 has 16 residues. The DNA for the CDR3 is TGTGCCAGCAGCTTGGATCCAGGGTGGATGGGCACTGAAGCTTTCTTT. This translates into CASSLDPGWMGTEAFF. Complete variable domain (other parts from reference TRBV5-4 and TRBJ1-1): ETGVTQSPTHLIKTRGQQVTLRCSSQSGHNTVSWYQQALGQGPQFIFQYYREEENGRGNFPPRFSGLQFPNYSSELNVNALELDDSALYLCASSLDPGWMGTEAFFGQGTRLTVV.

V is TRBV25-1 and J is TRBJ2-1, with 8 bases that match TRBD2. This CDR3 contains 18 residues. Germline CDR1 is MGHDK and CDR2 is SYGVNS. Germline trimming cut 3 bases from V and 2 bases from J; bases unmatched to any gene: 12. The CDR3 DNA reads as TGTGCCAGCAGTGATTCCTGGAGAGCGGGAGCGGCCTACAATGAGCAGTTCTTC. Protein: CASSDSWRAGAAYNEQFF.

This clone has just one count. The CDR3 region has the DNA TGTGCCAGCAGCGTAGCCTTAGAGGGAGAGGGCCACGAGCAGTACGTC. Translating gives CASSVALEGEGHEQYV. This chain links TRBV9 with TRBJ2-7, with a tentative D call TRBD2 (5 bases). The CDR3 covers 16 residues. Per germline, CDR1 SGDLS and CDR2 YYNGEE. The V end lost 0 bases, the J end lost 5 bases, and 18 bases lay between the germline ends.

The chain couples TRBV7-6 to TRBJ2-1; the match to TRBD2 covers 7 bases. Trimming cost V 3 bases and J 2 bases; bases outside gene matches: 1. Germline CDR1 and CDR2: SGHVS and FNYEAQ. This CDR3 spans 14 amino acids. The CDR3 nucleotides are TGTGCCAGCAGCTTCGGGGGGACCTACAATGAGCAGTTCTTC. Residues: CASSFGGTYNEQFF.

This chain uses TRBV7-3 with TRBJ1-2; TRBD1 matches 10 bases. The germline CDR1 and CDR2 sequences are SGHTA and FQGTGA. V trimming: 2 bases; J trimming: 7 bases; junction bases outside the gene matches: 1. The CDR3 runs to 13 residues. The DNA of the CDR3 is TGTGCCAGCAGCTTAGACAGGGGGCTTGGCTACACCTTC. Translated, it gives CASSLDRGLGYTF.

This clone was found a few times. The V gene is TRBV4-2, the J gene TRBJ1-1; the D is unclear. Germline V gene data show CDR1 as LGHNA and CDR2 as YNFKEQ. CDR3 length equals 12 residues. V was shortened by 0 bases and J by 6 bases, with 5 bases between the two germline ends. CDR3 coding DNA: TGTGCCAGCAGCCAAGACTTTTCTGAAGCTTTCTTT. Translated, it gives CASSQDFSEAFF.

This chain connects TRBV24-1 to TRBJ1-1; no clear D. The V end was cut by 5 bases, the J end by 2 bases, with 5 bases between. Germline CDR1 KGHDR, CDR2 SFDVKD. This CDR3 contains 12 residues. CDR3 sequence: CATSVGNTEAFF. The DNA of the CDR3 is TGTGCCACCAGTGTGGGAAACACTGAAGCTTTCTTT.

This rearrangement joins TRBV6-2 or TRBV6-3 to TRBJ1-1; D is perhaps TRBD1 (5 bases). Germline V gene data show CDR1 as MNHEY and CDR2 as SVGEGT. The CDR3 consists of 12 residues. Trimming pared 5 bases from V and 7 bases from J, leaving 11 bases between. CDR3 nucleotide sequence: TGTGCCAGCAGTCAGGGAGGCGGTGAAGCTTTCTTT. Its protein product is CASSQGGGEAFF.

This chain connects TRBV5-6 to TRBJ2-7; 7 nucleotides match TRBD1. After removal of 6 bases from V and 0 bases from J, the junction contained 6 bases not matched to a gene. CDR3 length equals 14 residues. Germline V gene data show CDR1 as SGHDT and CDR2 as YYEEEE. The CDR3 DNA reads TGTGCCAGCAAGCGTCGGGACAGCTCCTACGAGCAGTACTTC. This sequence encodes CASKRRDSSYEQYF.

This clone has just a few counts. The chain has TRBV5-6 and TRBJ2-3; 8 positions agree with TRBD2. The CDR3 has 14 amino acids. Trimming took 2 bases from V and 3 from J; bases not matched to a gene: 2. Germline V CDR1 and CDR2: SGHDT, YYEEEE. As DNA, the CDR3 is TGTGCCAGCAGCTTTGGCGGGGGGACAGATACGCAGTATTTT. Amino acids: CASSFGGGTDTQYF.

This clone was detected only once. CDR3 nucleotides: TGTGCCAGCAGCTTGGCCAACAGGGACGAACATTTT. This codes for CASSLANRDEHF. The chain combines TRBV5-6 with TRBJ1-5; D is possibly TRBD1 (6 bases). In germline, CDR1 is SGHDT, CDR2 YYEEEE. V lost 0 bases and J lost 16, with 14 bases in between. The CDR3 runs to 12 residues.

The chain joins TRBV5-4 to TRBJ2-6, with D possibly TRBD2 on 6 matching bases. V dropped 6 bases and J dropped 2 bases, with 9 bases sitting between them. CDR3 length: 14 amino acids. The germline gives CDR1 SGHNT, CDR2 YYREEE (reference sequence). CDR3 DNA: TGTGCCAGCATGGGGGGAACTGGGGCCAACGTCCTGACTTTC. It codes for CASMGGTGANVLTF. Combining the CDR3 with reference TRBV5-4 and TRBJ2-6 gives the whole variable domain ETGVTQSPTHLIKTRGQQVTLRCSSQSGHNTVSWYQQALGQGPQFIFQYYREEENGRGNFPPRFSGLQFPNYSSELNVNALELDDSALYLCASMGGTGANVLTFGAGSRLTVL.

The chain couples TRBV28 to TRBJ1-3; D not resolved. With 8 bases removed from V and 0 bases from J, the gap between germline ends came to 5 bases. Germline values: CDR1 MDHEN, CDR2 SYDVKM. The CDR3 covers 12 residues. CDR3 coding DNA: TGTGCCAGCGAGAGCTCTGGAAACACCATATATTTT. Translation gives CASESSGNTIYF.

The genes are TRBV5-4 and TRBJ1-1; 7 bases align to TRBD1. The CDR3 sequence is 13 residues long. Per the germline V gene, CDR1 is SGHNT and CDR2 is YYREEE (reference sequence). The ends lost 6 bases at V and 4 bases at J; junction bases unmatched: 6. The DNA for the CDR3 is TGTGCCAGCACAAGACAGGGAGGCACTGAAGCTTTCTTT. It encodes CASTRQGGTEAFF.

DNA of the CDR3: TGTGCCAGCACACGGGACAGGGGGAAGACGGATGGCTACACCTTC. It encodes CASTRDRGKTDGYTF. This chain connects TRBV6-5 to TRBJ1-2; 11 positions agree with TRBD1. Germline-derived CDR1 and CDR2 are MNHEY and SVGAGI. Trimming at V came to 7 bases and at J to 6 bases, leaving 10 bases not matched to a gene. The CDR3 sequence is 15 residues long.